Listed here are 2 T cell receptor beta chains from one sample, sequenced in a study of cytomegalovirus exposure and HLA in healthy donors. A multiplex PCR was run with 60 Vbeta primers and 13 Jbeta primers. Repertoires were generated with immunoSEQ multiplex PCR, while TCRdb's copy carries only in-frame clones and drops some. Of tens of thousands of clones detected, 45% to 70% appear once; the ten largest clones hold about an eighth. The sample consisted of PBMCs. The source of these receptors is a human donor in good health.

This clone is labeled as medium-sized (0.01 to 0.1%). This chain links TRBV5-1 with TRBJ2-7; 9 nucleotides line up with TRBD2. The CDR3 is 15 amino acids. V shed 2 bases, J shed 5 bases, and the junction held 8 bases outside the gene matches. The germline V gene encodes CDR1 SGHRS and CDR2 YFSETQ. The CDR3 DNA sequence: TGCGCCAGCAGCTTCGGGAGCGGGGGGTATGACGAGCAGTACTTC. Translation gives CASSFGSGGYDEQYF.

The rearrangement uses TRBV6-5 and TRBJ1-1; the D gene is possibly TRBD1 (6 bases). The V gene lost 7 bases and the J gene lost 5 bases, with 20 bases spanning the gap. This CDR3 is 15 amino acids long. Germline V gene lookup returns CDR1 MNHEY and CDR2 SVGAGI. The CDR3 loop reads CASISAGAGRTEAFF. The CDR3 bases are TGTGCCAGCATCTCTGCGGGGGCAGGGAGGACTGAAGCTTTCTTT.